The 21 T cell receptor beta chains reported below all come from one sample, sequenced in a study of B cell selection in AIRE deficiency. Libraries were prepared by immunoSEQ multiplex PCR; TCRdb keeps only in-frame clonotypes and omits some of them. The sample includes 20,000 to 25,000 clones, around 90% of them seen just once. Regulatory T cells were sorted as CD4+CD25hiCD127low/negative. The sample was CD4+CD25+ Tregs sorted from PBMCs. These receptors came from a human donor in good health.

The genes are TRBV29-1 and TRBJ1-2; TRBD1 might be the D (6 bases). The CDR3 totals 13 residues. CDR1 is SQVTM, CDR2 ANQGSEA, per germline. V was pared by 3 bases and J by 4 bases, with 12 bases between. This CDR3 is CSVDRQGFYGYTF. As DNA, the CDR3 is TGCAGCGTTGACAGGCAGGGGTTCTATGGCTACACCTTC.

The chain recombines TRBV7-2 with TRBJ2-3; the match to TRBD2 covers 8 bases. CDR3 length: 15 residues. The V gene end was trimmed by 4 bases and the J gene end by 11 bases; junction bases not matched to a gene: 14. Germline CDR1 reads SGHTA; CDR2 reads FQGNSA. The CDR3 loop is CASSSDPRLAIMQYF. In nucleotides, the CDR3 is TGTGCCAGCAGCTCCGACCCCCGACTAGCGATTATGCAGTATTTT. Variable domain in full (rest from reference TRBV7-2 and TRBJ2-3): GAGVSQSPSNKVTEKGKDVELRCDPISGHTALYWYRQSLGQGLEFLIYFQGNSAPDKSGLPSDRFSAERTGGSVSTLTIQRTQQEDSAVYLCASSSDPRLAIMQYFGPGTRLTVL.

The chain employs TRBV7-2 and TRBJ2-3; 9 nucleotides match TRBD1. V lost 3 bases, J lost 4 bases, and 5 bases stayed unmatched. This CDR3 spans 15 amino acids. Germline lookup yields CDR1 SGHTA and CDR2 FQGNSA. The CDR3 nucleotides are TGTGCCAGCAGCTTGCGGGGACAGGGAGCAGATACGCAGTATTTT. Protein: CASSLRGQGADTQYF.

The gene calls are TRBV28 and TRBJ2-5; D perhaps matches TRBD1 (5 bases). Germline V gives CDR1 MDHEN, CDR2 SYDVKM. The CDR3 spans 11 residues. Trimming stripped 8 bases from V and 3 bases from J, with 7 bases between. CDR3 coding DNA: TGTGCCAGCGGGGCGGAAGAGACCCAGTACTTC. As protein: CASGAEETQYF.

The gene calls are TRBV6-1 and TRBJ1-1; 12 bases match TRBD1. From germline, CDR1 is MNHNS and CDR2 SASEGT. V dropped 2 bases and J dropped 11; count of bases not matched to a gene: 12. This CDR3 region has 16 residues. Here the CDR3 DNA reads TGTGCCAGCAGTGAAAGTTACTCCGGGACAGGGGGCGCCGCTTTCTTT. It is translated as CASSESYSGTGGAAFF.

The chain links TRBV13 to TRBJ1-4, with D uncertain. The CDR3 covers 17 residues. Trimming took off 0 bases at V and 3 bases at J, with 14 bases between the two ends. Looked up from germline, CDR1 is PRHDT and CDR2 is FYEKMQ (reference sequence). CDR3 in DNA: TGTGCCAGCAGCTTAGGGTTGTGGAGACACGCTAATGAAAAACTGTTTTTT. It translates to CASSLGLWRHANEKLFF.

The chain combines TRBV7-9 with TRBJ1-2, with no clear D. The V end was cut by 5 bases, the J end by 8 bases, with 15 bases between. Per germline, CDR1 SEHNR and CDR2 FQNEAQ (reference sequence). This CDR3 region has 13 residues. CDR3 in amino acids: CASSPVDSGGYTF. In nucleotides, the CDR3 is TGTGCCAGCAGCCCCGTGGATTCGGGGGGCTACACCTTC.

V is TRBV18 and J is TRBJ1-4, with 9 nucleotides matching TRBD1. Trimming at V came to 3 bases and at J to 0 bases, leaving 5 bases not matched to a gene. CDR1 and CDR2 (germline): KGHSH, LQKENI. The CDR3 runs 17 residues. CDR3 DNA sequence: TGTGCCAGCTCACCCCAACAGGGGGCGGCAACTAATGAAAAACTGTTTTTT. It encodes CASSPQQGAATNEKLFF.

The chain has TRBV7-7 and TRBJ2-5; D is unresolved. Trimming left V 0 bases short and J 5 bases short, with 7 bases between. The CDR3 has 13 amino acids. The germline V gene has CDR1 SSHAT and CDR2 FNYEAQ (reference sequence). CDR3 nucleotide sequence: TGTGCCAGCAGCTTAGCGCGTGGTGAGACCCAGTACTTC. Protein product: CASSLARGETQYF.

This chain joins TRBV2 and TRBJ1-5; 8 nucleotides line up with TRBD1. The CDR3 length is 17 residues. The V gene's germline CDR1 is SNHLY and CDR2 FYNNEI. V was pared by 6 bases and J by 1 base, with 11 bases of the junction left unmatched. The CDR3 nucleotides read TGTGCCAGCAGCGGCGAGGACAGGGCCGGGAGCAATCAGCCCCAGCATTTT. Translation gives CASSGEDRAGSNQPQHF.

The CDR3 nucleotides read TGTGCCAGCTCTTCGGGGACGGGGTTGAGAAATTCACCCCTCCACTTT. Protein: CASSSGTGLRNSPLHF. The V call is TRBV18, the J call TRBJ1-6, with TRBD1 as a possible D gene (5 bases). In germline, CDR1 is KGHSH, CDR2 LQKENI. The CDR3 sequence is 16 residues long. V dropped 6 bases and J dropped 7 bases, with 19 bases sitting between them.

The chain employs TRBV6-5 and TRBJ1-2; 11 nucleotides match TRBD1. Germline CDR1 reads MNHEY; CDR2 reads SVGAGI. The CDR3 spans 15 residues. V was pared by 0 bases and J by 8 bases, with 5 bases of the junction left unmatched. CDR3 loop: CASSYSGQGVWGYTF. In nucleotides, the CDR3 is TGTGCCAGCAGTTACTCGGGACAGGGGGTTTGGGGCTACACCTTC.

The gene calls are TRBV6-6 and TRBJ1-3; TRBD1 matches at 9 bases. The germline V gene has CDR1 MNHNY and CDR2 SVGAGI (reference sequence). This CDR3 contains 16 residues. V shed 4 bases, J shed 4 bases, and the junction held 8 bases outside the gene matches. CDR3 sequence (DNA): TGTGCCAGCAGTTCCCCCGGACAGGGGACAGGAAACACCATATATTTT. It translates to CASSSPGQGTGNTIYF.

This chain joins TRBV5-1 and TRBJ2-3; D possibly corresponds to TRBD2 (6 bases). The CDR3 consists of 15 residues. Deletions cut 0 bases from V and 2 bases from J, with 10 bases between. Germline CDR1 reads SGHRS; CDR2 reads YFSETQ. CDR3 nucleotides: TGCGCCAGCAGCTTGGCTACGGGGGACACAGATACGCAGTATTTT. This sequence encodes CASSLATGDTDTQYF.

This clone occurred once. The CDR3 bases are TGTGCCAGCAGCTCGGTACTCTATCTCGGAAAGACCTATGGCTACACCTTC. It codes for CASSSVLYLGKTYGYTF. This chain connects TRBV7-2 to TRBJ1-2; D unresolved. Germline loops: CDR1 SGHTA, CDR2 FQGNSA. The CDR3 loop spans 17 amino acids. Trimming stripped 4 bases from V and 4 bases from J, with 22 bases between.

The chain recombines TRBV6-6 with TRBJ2-5, with D tentatively TRBD1 (5 bases). The assigned J gene may be wrong: the sequence end matches TRBJ2-7 better. Germline lookup yields CDR1 MNHNY and CDR2 SVGAGI (reference sequence). The CDR3 runs to 13 residues. The CDR3 sequence: CASSYRGTYEQYF. CDR3 nucleotides: TGTGCCAGCAGTTACAGGGGTACCTACGAGCAGTACTTC.

This clone showed up just once. J is TRBJ2-1 and V is TRBV19; D is ambiguous. CDR3 length: 14 amino acids. Trimming removed 7 bases from V and 2 bases from J, with 12 bases in between. Per germline, CDR1 LNHDA and CDR2 SQIVND (reference sequence). The CDR3 is CASNKVGTYNEQFF. The CDR3 DNA sequence: TGTGCCAGTAACAAGGTGGGGACCTACAATGAGCAGTTCTTC.

V gene TRBV9 combines with J gene TRBJ1-2; 9 positions agree with TRBD1. Germline CDR1 is SGDLS and CDR2 is YYNGEE. This CDR3 has 14 amino acids. With V trimmed by 2 bases and J by 3 bases, 2 bases remained unmatched. The DNA of the CDR3 is TGTGCCAGCAGCGTCTGGACAGGGGACTATGGCTACACCTTC. It translates to CASSVWTGDYGYTF.

V is TRBV11-2 and J is TRBJ1-1; TRBD1 is a possible D gene (5 bases). Trimming pared 5 bases from V and 0 bases from J, leaving 13 bases between. The germline CDR1 and CDR2 sequences are SGHAT and FQNNGV. This CDR3 has 15 residues. The CDR3 DNA follows: TGTGCCAGCAGCCCAGAGCCAGGGTTGAACACTGAAGCTTTCTTT. Protein: CASSPEPGLNTEAFF.

The chain has TRBV6-5 and TRBJ2-2; D possibly corresponds to TRBD2 (5 bases). Germline CDR1 and CDR2: MNHEY and SVGAGI. This CDR3 is built from 15 residues. Trimming cost V 2 bases and J 3 bases, with 10 bases left between them. The CDR3 spells CASSYLRRDTGELFF. In nucleotides, the CDR3 is TGTGCCAGCAGTTACCTCAGGCGGGACACCGGGGAGCTGTTTTTT.

The chain carries TRBV15 and TRBJ1-2; D uncertain. V was cut by 2 bases and J by 0 bases, with 10 bases left in between. Germline values: CDR1 LNHNV, CDR2 YYDKDF (reference sequence). The CDR3 contains 15 residues. The CDR3 bases are TGTGCCACCAGCAGATCCGCAGGAGCTAACTATGGCTACACCTTC. Translating gives CATSRSAGANYGYTF. Looking up the rest from reference TRBV15 and TRBJ1-2 gives the full variable domain: DAMVIQNPRYQVTQFGKPVTLSCSQTLNHNVMYWYQQKSSQAPKLLFHYYDKDFNNEADTPDNFQSRRPNTSFCFLDIRSPGLGDTAMYLCATSRSAGANYGYTFGSGTRLTVV.